These 27 T cell receptor beta chains were sequenced from one sample in a study of blood T cell repertoires in COVID-19. Generated by immunoSEQ multiplex PCR, the TCRdb table keeps only in-frame clones and is missing some. The table shows around 190,000 clones, with 88% occurring only once. Sequences were obtained from PBMCs or T cells enriched from blood (not recorded which). The receptors come from a woman younger than 30 who had recovered from COVID-19.

V is TRBV24-1 and J is TRBJ1-2, with D uncertain. Deletions cut 5 bases from V and 0 bases from J, with 6 bases between. CDR3 length: 13 amino acids. Germline V gene lookup returns CDR1 KGHDR and CDR2 SFDVKD. CDR3 nucleotide sequence: TGTGCCACCAGTGCTACAGCTAACTATGGCTACACCTTC. The encoded protein is CATSATANYGYTF.

The gene calls are TRBV6-5 and TRBJ1-1, with 7 bases identical to TRBD1. CDR3 length: 14 amino acids. The V segment lost 6 bases and the J segment 5 bases; nucleotides outside the gene matches: 9. Per the germline V gene, CDR1 is MNHEY and CDR2 is SVGAGI. CDR3 nucleotides: TGTGCCAGCAGCCCGACAGGGCTTAGGACTGAAGCTTTCTTT. Its translation: CASSPTGLRTEAFF.

This chain joins TRBV28 and TRBJ1-1, with no clear D. CDR3 length: 11 residues. V lost 6 bases and J 11 bases, leaving 13 bases between the germline ends. Germline V gene data show CDR1 as MDHEN and CDR2 as SYDVKM. CDR3 sequence: CASSLLTRAFF. Here the CDR3 DNA reads TGTGCCAGCAGCCTACTGACGAGGGCTTTCTTT.

The chain carries TRBV3-1 (or the pseudogene TRBV3-2) and TRBJ1-2, with TRBD1 as a possible D gene (6 bases). The CDR3 spans 15 residues. V was trimmed by 8 bases and J by 6 bases, leaving 22 bases between them. Germline assignment: CDR1 LGHDT and CDR2 YNNKEL (reference sequence). CDR3 residues: CASSLTGLGADGYTF. The CDR3 coding sequence is TGTGCCAGCTCCCTGACAGGTCTGGGGGCTGATGGCTACACCTTC.

The chain carries TRBV6-5 and TRBJ2-3; D ambiguous. The germline CDR1 and CDR2 sequences are MNHEY and SVGAGI. The V end lost 0 bases, the J end lost 4 bases, and 11 bases lay between the germline ends. The CDR3 is 15 amino acids. CDR3 nucleotides: TGTGCCAGCAGTTACTCCTTAGCCCCCTCAGATACGCAGTATTTT. This translates into CASSYSLAPSDTQYF.

The chain joins TRBV11-2 to TRBJ1-1; D not resolved. Between the trimmed V and J ends, which lost 2 bases and 6 bases, there was a span of 10 bases. CDR1 is SGHAT and CDR2 is FQNNGV in the germline V gene. This CDR3 spans 13 amino acids. CDR3 sequence reads: CASSLIAGSEAFF. The CDR3 DNA reads as TGTGCCAGCAGCTTAATAGCCGGGTCTGAAGCTTTCTTT.

The gene calls are TRBV6-1 and TRBJ1-2; D gene ambiguous. The V and J ends lost 0 bases and 8 bases respectively, with 10 bases between them. Germline CDR1 MNHNS, CDR2 SASEGT. This CDR3 contains 13 residues. CDR3 bases: TGTGCCAGCAGTGAAGCGCCGGGGAGGGGCTACACCTTC. Translated, it gives CASSEAPGRGYTF.

This clone was seen more than once but under ten times. CDR3 in amino acids: CASSLDSQPLTGGYTF. The CDR3 DNA sequence: TGTGCCAGCAGCTTAGATAGTCAACCACTAACCGGGGGCTACACCTTC. The rearrangement links TRBV11-2 to TRBJ1-2; D uncertain. V lost 0 bases and J lost 8, with 19 bases in between. CDR1 is SGHAT and CDR2 is FQNNGV in the germline V gene. CDR3 size: 16 residues. Together with reference TRBV11-2 and TRBJ1-2, the CDR3 gives the full variable domain: EAGVAQSPRYKIIEKRQSVAFWCNPISGHATLYWYQQILGQGPKLLIQFQNNGVVDDSQLPKDRFSAERLKGVDSTLKIQPAKLEDSAVYLCASSLDSQPLTGGYTFGSGTRLTVV.

The sample holds a few counts of this clone. The chain joins TRBV4-2 to TRBJ1-3; D might be TRBD1 (6 bases). CDR1 and CDR2 from the germline V gene are LGHNA and YNFKEQ. The V end lost 4 bases, the J end lost 6 bases, and 16 bases lay between the germline ends. This CDR3 region has 15 residues. The CDR3 protein is CASSPGHPEANTIYF. CDR3 nucleotides: TGTGCCAGCAGCCCGGGACATCCGGAGGCAAACACCATATATTTT.

This clone was found once. The chain is built from TRBV27 and TRBJ1-1; D is undetermined. The CDR3 has 17 amino acids. Trimming left V 2 bases short and J 0 bases short, with 16 bases between. Germline loops: CDR1 MNHEY, CDR2 SMNVEV (reference sequence). CDR3 amino acids: CASSLSAGVSMNTEAFF. In DNA, the CDR3 is TGTGCCAGCAGTTTAAGCGCCGGTGTCAGCATGAACACTGAAGCTTTCTTT.

This clone was observed a handful of times. The CDR3 DNA sequence: TGTGCCAGCAGCTTTTGGACAGCCCTCAATCAGCCCCAGCATTTT. This codes for CASSFWTALNQPQHF. V is TRBV5-6 and J is TRBJ1-5; D may be TRBD1 (6 bases). Trimming shortened V by 2 bases and J by 3 bases, and 12 bases separated the two germline ends. Germline V gives CDR1 SGHDT, CDR2 YYEEEE. The length of the CDR3 is 15 residues.

The chain uses TRBV5-4 and TRBJ2-1; 9 bases fit TRBD2. Germline V CDR1 and CDR2: SGHNT, YYREEE (reference sequence). V was clipped by 3 bases and J by 10 bases; unmatched bases: 11. The CDR3 consists of 15 residues. CDR3 DNA sequence: TGTGCCAGCAGCTGGACGGGACTAGCAGCGTCGGAGCAGTTCTTC. Protein: CASSWTGLAASEQFF.

The chain combines TRBV6-5 with TRBJ1-1; D unclear. The CDR3 length is 15 residues. Germline V gene sequence: CDR1 MNHEY, CDR2 SVGAGI. V lost 5 bases and J lost 0, with 13 bases in between. In DNA, the CDR3 is TGTGCCAGCAGTCCCCCTCGAGGCCTGAACACTGAAGCTTTCTTT. Its protein is CASSPPRGLNTEAFF.

V is TRBV10-3 and J is TRBJ1-4, with D uncertain. The CDR3 spans 14 residues. Trimming pared 3 bases from V and 6 bases from J, leaving 11 bases between. Per germline, CDR1 ENHRY and CDR2 SYGVKD. The CDR3 DNA reads as TGTGCCATCAGTGATATGGGCTTTGATGAAAAACTGTTTTTT. Translation: CAISDMGFDEKLFF.

This clone was found a few times. The chain links TRBV28 to TRBJ2-7; 13 nucleotides line up with TRBD2. V lost 6 bases to trimming and J lost 2 bases; unmatched junction nucleotides: 4. Germline CDR1 MDHEN, CDR2 SYDVKM. The CDR3 extends over 15 amino acids. CDR3 nucleotide sequence: TGTGCCAGCAGACGAGGGACTAGCGGGACCTACGAGCAGTACTTC. Translated: CASRRGTSGTYEQYF.

The gene calls are TRBV30 and TRBJ2-1; 8 bases align to TRBD2. This CDR3 comprises 14 residues. Germline lookup yields CDR1 GTSNPN and CDR2 SVGIG (reference sequence). V dropped 4 bases and J dropped 2; count of bases not matched to a gene: 4. This chain's CDR3 is CAWKTSATYNEQFF. In DNA form, the CDR3 reads TGTGCCTGGAAGACTAGCGCGACCTACAATGAGCAGTTCTTC.

This chain links TRBV2 with TRBJ1-1, with 8 bases aligning to TRBD1. Losses at the gene ends were 6 bases for V and 2 bases for J; bases not matched to a gene: 8. The CDR3 covers 15 residues. Per germline, CDR1 SNHLY and CDR2 FYNNEI. CDR3 DNA sequence: TGTGCCAGCAGGGGTGACAGGGGTGGAAACACTGAAGCTTTCTTT. As protein: CASRGDRGGNTEAFF. The variable domain in full, with the rest retrieved from reference TRBV2 and TRBJ1-1, is EPEVTQTPSHQVTQMGQEVILRCVPISNHLYFYWYRQILGQKVEFLVSFYNNEISEKSEIFDDQFSVERPDGSNFTLKIRSTKLEDSAMYFCASRGDRGGNTEAFFGQGTRLTVV.

V gene TRBV28 combines with J gene TRBJ1-5, with TRBD1 matching 8 bases. Trimming took 5 bases from V and 2 from J; bases not matched to a gene: 5. The germline gives CDR1 MDHEN, CDR2 SYDVKM. The CDR3 totals 15 residues. The DNA of the CDR3 is TGTGCCAGCAGTGCAGGGGGCGCGGGCAATCAGCCCCAGCATTTT. Translated, it gives CASSAGGAGNQPQHF.

This chain uses TRBV14 with TRBJ2-3, with TRBD2 identical over 8 bases. CDR3 length: 16 amino acids. J lost 0 bases, V lost 6 bases, and 8 bases had no gene match. Germline values: CDR1 SGHDN, CDR2 FVKESK. The CDR3 loop reads CASSLLAAISTDTQYF. For the CDR3, the DNA is TGTGCCAGCAGTCTACTAGCGGCTATCAGCACAGATACGCAGTATTTT.

The J gene is TRBJ2-7, the V gene TRBV19; perhaps TRBD1 as D (5 bases). CDR1 is LNHDA and CDR2 is SQIVND in the germline V gene (reference sequence). V lost 10 bases to trimming and J lost 2 bases, with 12 bases between them. The CDR3 length is 12 residues. CDR3 residues: CATSPGTYEQYF. In DNA, the CDR3 is TGTGCCACCTCGCCAGGGACCTACGAGCAGTACTTC.

This chain connects TRBV27 to TRBJ2-3; 13 bases line up with TRBD2. The CDR3 length is 17 residues. The V and J ends lost 2 bases and 3 bases, in that order; junction bases with no gene match: 5. The germline gives CDR1 MNHEY, CDR2 SMNVEV (reference sequence). As DNA, the CDR3 is TGTGCCAGCAGTTTAACTAGCGGGGGGGCAAGGACAGATACGCAGTATTTT. This gives the protein CASSLTSGGARTDTQYF.

The chain recombines TRBV30 with TRBJ1-2; 8 nucleotides agree with TRBD1. The CDR3 is 14 residues long. Trimming at V came to 3 bases and at J to 8 bases, leaving 11 bases not matched to a gene. Germline CDR1 reads GTSNPN; CDR2 reads SVGIG (reference sequence). CDR3 protein: CAWSANFGQGGYTF. The CDR3 DNA follows: TGTGCCTGGAGCGCGAACTTTGGACAGGGAGGCTACACCTTC.

V gene TRBV11-2 combines with J gene TRBJ1-2, with TRBD1 identical over 7 bases. The V gene's germline CDR1 is SGHAT and CDR2 FQNNGV. The CDR3 contains 14 residues. V dropped 5 bases and J dropped 5; count of bases not matched to a gene: 8. CDR3 sequence (DNA): TGTGCCAGCAGCCAAATGGGACAGTTATATGGCTACACCTTC. Its translation: CASSQMGQLYGYTF.

The chain couples TRBV27 to TRBJ2-7; a weak D match, TRBD2 (6 bases). The germline CDR1 and CDR2 sequences are MNHEY and SMNVEV (reference sequence). This CDR3 is 15 amino acids long. Trimming cost V 3 bases and J 4 bases, with 16 bases left between them. CDR3 residues: CASSFAGRNWYEQYF. The CDR3 nucleotides read TGTGCCAGCAGTTTCGCGGGACGGAATTGGTACGAGCAGTACTTC.

This clone occurred a few times. The rearrangement links TRBV4-2 to TRBJ2-7; TRBD2 might be the D (6 bases). Trimming cost V 4 bases and J 2 bases, with 12 bases left between them. The germline V gene has CDR1 LGHNA and CDR2 YNFKEQ. CDR3 size: 14 residues. CDR3 sequence: CASSLHSGTYEQYF. The DNA of the CDR3 is TGTGCCAGCAGCCTTCATAGCGGAACCTACGAGCAGTACTTC.

CDR3 amino acids: CASSPSGVSGNQPQHF. The CDR3, as DNA: TGTGCCAGCAGTCCGAGCGGGGTATCTGGCAATCAGCCCCAGCATTTT. The V gene is TRBV28, the J gene TRBJ1-5, with D uncertain. V was trimmed by 5 bases and J by 2 bases, leaving 16 bases between them. Germline V gene sequence: CDR1 MDHEN, CDR2 SYDVKM. The CDR3 runs to 16 residues.

The chain is built from TRBV5-1 and TRBJ1-4; 7 positions agree with TRBD1. V lost 0 bases and J lost 6; bases outside the gene matches: 5. The CDR3 runs 15 residues. Germline values: CDR1 SGHRS, CDR2 YFSETQ. CDR3 protein: CASSLDLGQDEKLFF. CDR3 nucleotide sequence: TGCGCCAGCAGCTTGGATCTAGGACAGGATGAAAAACTGTTTTTT.